The source of this T cell receptor (beta chain) is a study of lymphopenia after photon versus proton radiotherapy. Concerning this clone: As yet, its antigen is unknown.

This CDR3 spans 14 amino acids. Trimming removed 5 bases at V and 4 bases at J, with 14 bases between. The germline V gene has CDR1 MNHEY and CDR2 SMNVEV (reference sequence). Profiling relied on immunoSEQ multiplex PCR, and the TCRdb table lists in-frame clones only, not all of them. The sample records tens of thousands of clones, 75% to 90% being singletons. Study results and limitations: Relative stability marked proton patients; photon patients lost diversity and naive cells. Authors raise, but do not show, better survival with proton therapy.

The V and J genes are TRBV27 and TRBJ1-1; perhaps TRBD1 as D (6 bases). This specimen consisted of peripheral blood, obtained from a patient treated with proton-based radiotherapy. The origin of this receptor is a woman in her 70s with pancreatic cancer. Here the CDR3 reads CASSAPGVVTEAFF. For the CDR3, the DNA is TGTGCCAGCAGTGCTCCAGGGGTTGTCACTGAAGCTTTCTTT.